Each of the 6 T cell receptor beta chains below was sequenced from the same sample in a study of shared clonotypes between healthy human individuals. Clones were read by immunoSEQ multiplex PCR, and TCRdb kept only the in-frame ones, dropping some. The sample has around 2.1 million clones, about 93% seen once. Terminally differentiated effector memory CD45RA+ cells were left out of the naive CD8 fraction, which was CD45RO-negative and positively selected for CCR7. The specimen sequenced was naive CD8+ T cells from PBMCs. These TCRs come from a man aged 18 to 30 in good health. Some clones in this sample may be carry-over from other donors' samples.

This clone was recorded once. The V call is TRBV29-1, the J call TRBJ2-7; D gene unclear. CDR1 SQVTM and CDR2 ANQGSEA come from the germline V gene. V gave up 3 bases and J gave up 9 bases, with 15 bases separating them. CDR3 length equals 12 residues. CDR3 sequence: CSVEETPSRQYF. Written as DNA, the CDR3 is TGCAGCGTTGAGGAGACTCCCTCCCGGCAGTACTTC.

About this clone: The same CDR3 is also encoded by other DNA sequences in this sample. The chain recombines TRBV7-6 with TRBJ2-7, with D perhaps TRBD1 or TRBD2 (5 bases each). There are 14 residues in the CDR3. The V end lost 1 base, the J end lost 0 bases, and 7 bases lay between the germline ends. CDR1 is SGHVS, CDR2 FNYEAQ, per germline. The CDR3 DNA follows: TGTGCCAGCAGCTTAGTGGGGGACTCCTACGAGCAGTACTTC. This sequence encodes CASSLVGDSYEQYF.

This clone was detected a few times. This chain connects TRBV29-1 to TRBJ1-1; D remains ambiguous. The CDR3 consists of 10 residues. In germline, CDR1 is SQVTM, CDR2 ANQGSEA. Deletions cut 2 bases from V and 10 bases from J, with 8 bases between. The CDR3 DNA sequence: TGCAGCGTTGAAAACTGGGGAGCTTTCTTT. This codes for CSVENWGAFF.

The chain carries TRBV27 and TRBJ2-7; D assignment may be TRBD1 or TRBD2 (5 bases each). The CDR3 has 13 residues. With 3 bases removed from V and 6 bases from J, the gap between germline ends came to 12 bases. Germline CDR1 reads MNHEY; CDR2 reads SMNVEV (reference sequence). CDR3 DNA: TGTGCCAGCAGTTTTCGTATCGGGGCCGAGCAGTACTTC. Translated: CASSFRIGAEQYF.

The chain links TRBV11-2 to TRBJ1-5; D is perhaps TRBD1 (6 bases). V lost 5 bases and J 7 bases, leaving 12 bases between the germline ends. Germline lookup yields CDR1 SGHAT and CDR2 FQNNGV. The CDR3 length is 13 residues. The CDR3 DNA follows: TGTGCCAGCAGCCCCGGGACAACCCAGCCCCAGCATTTT. This sequence encodes CASSPGTTQPQHF.

The chain has TRBV27 and TRBJ2-7, with D perhaps being TRBD1 or TRBD2 (6 bases each). The V end was cut by 2 bases, the J end by 1 base, with 12 bases between. This CDR3 comprises 15 residues. In germline, CDR1 is MNHEY, CDR2 SMNVEV (reference sequence). The CDR3 bases are TGTGCCAGCAGTTTAAGGGGGGCAGGGTCCTACGAGCAGTACTTC. Its protein product is CASSLRGAGSYEQYF.